This T cell receptor beta chain was identified during a study of control samples from healthy donors and cancer patients. Only in-frame clones appear in the TCRdb table, and some are missing; sequencing was by immunoSEQ multiplex PCR. The sample holds around 96,000 clones, 80% to 95% seen once. The germline gives CDR1 MNHEY, CDR2 SVGAGI. This CDR3 is 14 amino acids long. Between the trimmed V and J ends, which lost 2 bases and 2 bases, there was a span of 9 bases. This clone came up once. The chain links TRBV6-5 to TRBJ1-2, with D uncertain. The source of this sequence is a man aged 18-30 years in good health. Sample: blood. The CDR3 region is CASSYLDRNYGYTF. CDR3 in DNA: TGTGCCAGCAGTTACCTCGATCGGAACTATGGCTACACCTTC.